This TCR beta chain was obtained from a study of blood T cell repertoires in COVID-19. Study at large: COVID-19 samples from acute and convalescent phases originated in the United States, Italy and Spain. PBMCs, B-cell-depleted T cells, or T cells were the source of the cDNA or gDNA that made up the material.

Per the authors' pipeline: For nucleated cells, counts were estimated from reference gene primer amplification. Sequenced by immunoSEQ multiplex PCR; TCRdb stores in-frame clones only, minus some. V, J and clone size are those of that table, while D and trimming were read from the DNA. Of around 130,000 clones in the sample, almost 85% were seen once. The receptor was isolated from a human donor in a cohort sampled during active COVID-19. The sequenced sample consisted of peripheral blood.

The CDR3: CASSLGQGPSTDTQYF. CDR3 nucleotides: TGTGCCAGCAGCTTGGGACAGGGCCCTAGCACAGATACGCAGTATTTT. J is TRBJ2-3 and V is TRBV5-8; 7 bases are a match to TRBD1. CDR3 length equals 16 residues. The germline CDR1 and CDR2 sequences are SGHTS and YDEGEE. V shed 0 bases, J shed 0 bases, and the junction held 4 bases outside the gene matches.